The sequence of this TCR beta chain was determined in a study of blood T cell repertoires in COVID-19. In the authors' methods: Amplified reference gene primers provided the basis for estimating nucleated cell counts. Libraries were prepared by immunoSEQ multiplex PCR; TCRdb keeps only in-frame clonotypes and omits some of them. V, J and clone size are those of that table, while D and trimming were read from the DNA. The sample carries 200,000 to 300,000 clones, 85% recorded once. In its sample, this clone was seen a few times. With V trimmed by 6 bases and J by 1 base, 6 bases remained unmatched. The V gene's germline CDR1 is MGHRA and CDR2 YSYEKL. The CDR3 extends over 16 amino acids.

The source is a man aged 50 to 59 with COVID-19, enrolled during active disease. Sequenced material: peripheral blood. The chain combines TRBV4-1 with TRBJ2-3; 11 bases line up with TRBD2. As DNA, the CDR3 is TGCGCCAGCAGGCGACAACTAGCGGGGGGCACAGATACGCAGTATTTT. It translates to CASRRQLAGGTDTQYF.